This T cell receptor beta chain comes out of a study of CD8 T cells in Susac syndrome. An amount of RNA that ranged from roughly 0.5 to 1 ug was reverse transcribed with random hexamers. TCRdb recomputed calls from the immunoSEQ multiplex PCR reads with MiXCR, one row per CDR3 protein. Among about 80,000 distinct CDR3 sequences listed, roughly 91% were seen once. V lost 1 base to trimming and J lost 2 bases, with 10 bases between them. This CDR3 has 15 residues. The germline V gene has CDR1 LGHDT and CDR2 YNNKEL (reference sequence). This chain joins TRBV3-1 and TRBJ2-3; D could derive from TRBD1 or TRBD2 (5 bases each). The TCR was taken from a human donor with multiple sclerosis. The sample consisted of CD8+ T cells from PBMCs. In DNA, the CDR3 is TGTGCCAGCAGCCAAGGGGGGTTTAACACAGATACGCAGTATTTT. Protein product: CASSQGGFNTDTQYF.